The 10 T cell receptor beta chains below were found in one sample sequenced in a study of shared clonotypes between healthy human individuals. Profiling relied on immunoSEQ multiplex PCR, and the TCRdb table lists in-frame clones only, not all of them. The sample contains over a million clones, about 76% of which appear only once. The source material was memory CD4+ T cells sorted from blood. Indicated subset: CD45RA-negative fraction. Receptors originate from a man between 18 and 29 years old in good health.

The chain recombines TRBV5-1 with TRBJ2-5; D tentatively reads TRBD1 or TRBD2 (5 bases each). This CDR3 has 16 amino acids. Germline loops: CDR1 SGHRS, CDR2 YFSETQ. The V gene lost 0 bases and the J gene lost 2 bases, with 14 bases spanning the gap. CDR3 in amino acids: CASSLAPGAVQETQYF. CDR3 coding DNA: TGCGCCAGCAGCTTGGCTCCCGGGGCAGTTCAAGAGACCCAGTACTTC.

A note on this clone: This sample includes further DNA sequences coding for the same CDR3. The V gene is TRBV27, the J gene TRBJ2-7; D unclear. Trimming removed 0 bases from V and 4 bases from J, with 7 bases in between. Germline CDR1 reads MNHEY; CDR2 reads SMNVEV (reference sequence). This CDR3 is 13 amino acids long. CDR3 nucleotides: TGTGCCAGCAGTTTATCGAGAGGATACGAGCAGTACTTC. Translating it yields CASSLSRGYEQYF.

V gene TRBV28 combines with J gene TRBJ2-7; D remains unclear. The germline V and J ends were trimmed by 6 bases and 0 bases, with 6 bases remaining between them. This CDR3 comprises 12 residues. Germline CDR1 and CDR2: MDHEN and SYDVKM. CDR3 loop: CASRSVSYEQYF. Here the CDR3 DNA reads TGTGCCAGCAGATCTGTCTCCTACGAGCAGTACTTC.

The V and J genes are TRBV5-4 and TRBJ2-3; D remains unclear. The germline V gene encodes CDR1 SGHNT and CDR2 YYREEE (reference sequence). This CDR3 has 15 residues. The V gene lost 0 bases and the J gene lost 2 bases, with 10 bases spanning the gap. Written as DNA, the CDR3 is TGTGCCAGCAGCTTGGAGGTAGCCCTCACAGATACGCAGTATTTT. Protein: CASSLEVALTDTQYF.

V is TRBV25-1 and J is TRBJ2-2; TRBD1 agrees at 7 bases. Germline V gene lookup returns CDR1 MGHDK and CDR2 SYGVNS. The J segment lost 4 bases and the V segment lost 7 bases, leaving 12 bases of the junction unmatched. CDR3 length: 16 residues. CDR3 protein: CASMGEQGLSTGELFF. CDR3 coding DNA: TGTGCCAGCATGGGGGAACAGGGGTTGAGCACCGGGGAGCTGTTTTTT. The full variable domain, in which reference TRBV25-1 and TRBJ2-2 provide the parts outside the CDR3, is EADIYQTPRYLVIGTGKKITLECSQTMGHDKMYWYQQDPGMELHLIHYSYGVNSTEKGDLSSESTVSRIRTEHFPLTLESARPSHTSQYLCASMGEQGLSTGELFFGEGSRLTVL.

The rearrangement links TRBV7-2 to TRBJ2-1; D is undetermined. The CDR3 loop spans 13 amino acids. The ends were cut back, 1 base at V and 9 bases at J, with 10 bases in the middle. CDR1 and CDR2 from the germline V gene are SGHTA and FQGNSA. Written as DNA, the CDR3 is TGTGCCAGCAGCTTAGAAAGGGCAGGTGAGCAGTTCTTC. Translated: CASSLERAGEQFF.

In its sample, this clone was seen once. This chain connects TRBV7-2 to TRBJ2-5; D tentatively fits TRBD1 or TRBD2 (5 bases each). Germline CDR1 SGHTA, CDR2 FQGNSA. This CDR3 is 13 amino acids long. The V end lost 3 bases, the J end lost 6 bases, and 11 bases lay between the germline ends. The CDR3 sequence: CASSFSGRKTQYF. CDR3 nucleotides: TGTGCCAGCAGCTTCTCGGGACGGAAGACCCAGTACTTC.

The chain recombines TRBV4-2 with TRBJ2-6, with D hard to call. Deletions cut 2 bases from V and 2 bases from J, with 1 base between. CDR1 is LGHNA and CDR2 is YNFKEQ in the germline V gene. This CDR3 has 13 amino acids. The CDR3 sequence: CASSQPGANVLTF. CDR3 bases: TGTGCCAGCAGCCAACCTGGGGCCAACGTCCTGACTTTC.

The V call is TRBV2, the J call TRBJ1-5; D might be TRBD1 (6 bases). The V and J ends lost 4 bases and 12 bases respectively, with 13 bases between them. The length of the CDR3 is 12 residues. Germline V gives CDR1 SNHLY, CDR2 FYNNEI. The CDR3 nucleotides are TGTGCCAGCAGTGGTAACAGGGTGCGCCAGCATTTT. Protein: CASSGNRVRQHF.

This clone has ten or more counts. This sequence joins TRBV10-3 and TRBJ2-5; D is perhaps TRBD1 or TRBD2 (5 bases each). The CDR3 runs 13 residues. V lost 10 bases to trimming and J lost 3 bases, with 15 bases between them. Germline CDR1 and CDR2: ENHRY and SYGVKD. CDR3 DNA sequence: TGTGCCACCGGTATGAGGGGCGAAGAGACCCAGTACTTC. Translated: CATGMRGEETQYF.